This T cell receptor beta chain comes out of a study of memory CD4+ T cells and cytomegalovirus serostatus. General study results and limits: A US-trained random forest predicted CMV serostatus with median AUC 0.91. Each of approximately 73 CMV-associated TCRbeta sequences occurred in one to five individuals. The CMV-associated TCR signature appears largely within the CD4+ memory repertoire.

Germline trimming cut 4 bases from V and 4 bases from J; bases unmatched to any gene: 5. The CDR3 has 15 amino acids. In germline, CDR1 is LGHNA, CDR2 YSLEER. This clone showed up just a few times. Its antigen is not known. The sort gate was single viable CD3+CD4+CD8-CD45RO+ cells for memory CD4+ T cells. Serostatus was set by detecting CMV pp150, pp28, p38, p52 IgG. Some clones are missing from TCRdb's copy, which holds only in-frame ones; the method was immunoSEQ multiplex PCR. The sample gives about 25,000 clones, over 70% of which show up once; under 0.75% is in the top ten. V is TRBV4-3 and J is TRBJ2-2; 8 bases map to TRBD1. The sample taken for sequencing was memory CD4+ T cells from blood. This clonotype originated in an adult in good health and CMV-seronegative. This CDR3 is CASSLGQGGTGELFF. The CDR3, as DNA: TGCGCCAGCAGCCTAGGACAGGGTGGCACCGGGGAGCTGTTTTTT.